The clone carrying this T cell receptor beta chain was seen repeatedly, ten times or more. Its specificity is unknown. The germline V gene has CDR1 SGHTA and CDR2 FQGNSA. This CDR3 is built from 15 residues. Trimming took 7 bases from V and 11 from J, leaving 25 bases between them. The data were obtained in a study of CD8 T cells in ankylosing spondylitis. Study conclusions and caveats: There were earlier reports of some motif variants in reactive arthritis synovial fluid and blood. Reported data indicate significant enrichment of disease-linked clones within matched ankylosing spondylitis synovial fluid.

TCRdb independently ran MiXCR on the 5' RACE reads; one entry per CDR3 protein. This table holds 250,000 to 350,000 distinct CDR3 sequences, 20% to 25% found once. This TCR was sampled from a female donor with ankylosing spondylitis or in good health (not recorded which). The chain employs TRBV7-2 and TRBJ2-3, with a tentative D call TRBD2 (6 bases). Sequenced sample: blood, either unsorted or a sorted T cell fraction (not recorded which). This chain's CDR3 is CASTPGGQTHTWQYF. The CDR3 DNA sequence: TGTGCCAGCACCCCCGGAGGGCAGACCCATACTTGGCAGTATTTT.